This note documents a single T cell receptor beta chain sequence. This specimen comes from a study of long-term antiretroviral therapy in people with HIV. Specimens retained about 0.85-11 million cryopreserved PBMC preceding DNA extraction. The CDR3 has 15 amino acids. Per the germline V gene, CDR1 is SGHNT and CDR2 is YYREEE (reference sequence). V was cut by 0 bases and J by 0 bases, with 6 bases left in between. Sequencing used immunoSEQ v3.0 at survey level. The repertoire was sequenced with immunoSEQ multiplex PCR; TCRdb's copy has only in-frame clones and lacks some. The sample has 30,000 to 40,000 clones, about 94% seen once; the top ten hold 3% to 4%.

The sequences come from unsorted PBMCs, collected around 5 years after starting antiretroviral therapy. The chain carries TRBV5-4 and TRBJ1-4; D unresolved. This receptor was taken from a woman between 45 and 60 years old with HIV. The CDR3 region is CASSLGAATNEKLFF. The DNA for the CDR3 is TGTGCCAGCAGCTTGGGGGCAGCAACTAATGAAAAACTGTTTTTT. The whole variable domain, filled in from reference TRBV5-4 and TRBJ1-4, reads ETGVTQSPTHLIKTRGQQVTLRCSSQSGHNTVSWYQQALGQGPQFIFQYYREEENGRGNFPPRFSGLQFPNYSSELNVNALELDDSALYLCASSLGAATNEKLFFGSGTQLSVL.